The TCR beta chain described here comes from a study of PD-1 blockade in mismatch repair-deficient tumors. About the study: Patients had approximately 11 mismatch repair-deficient cancer types and were previously treated and progressing. Study-level results: Tumor-resident clones, often absent from pretreatment blood, expanded after pembrolizumab and then contracted.

Points on this clone: Its cognate antigen is unknown.

This CDR3 spans 15 amino acids. The V and J ends lost 5 bases and 4 bases, in that order; junction bases with no gene match: 7. Germline CDR1 SGHTA, CDR2 FQGNSA. PCR or immunohistochemistry showed mismatch repair deficiency in every enrolled patient. TCRs were sequenced from a few patients responding to pembrolizumab. Method: immunoSEQ multiplex PCR; TCRdb's copy keeps in-frame clones and lacks some. The table records just under 65,000 clones, 70% to 90% of them present only once. The chain links TRBV7-2 to TRBJ1-3; 8 nucleotides match TRBD1. Sequencing was performed on peripheral blood, taken 52 weeks after starting pembrolizumab. This TCR came from an adult with mismatch repair-deficient cancer. The CDR3 coding sequence is TGTGCCAGCAGCCCTTGGACAGGGCGGGGAAACACCATATATTTT. Translating gives CASSPWTGRGNTIYF.